The 25 T cell receptor beta chains given below trace back to one sample, sequenced in a study of T-cell reconstitution after alpha-beta-depleted transplantation in children. Using unique molecular identifiers, the investigators prepared the TCRbeta library. TCRdb reprocessed the PCR reads with MiXCR, giving one entry per CDR3 protein. The data hold around 600,000 distinct CDR3 sequences, with approximately 10% observed a single time. Sequenced here: PBMCs from the stem cell graft donor, sampled from the stem cell graft. These receptor sequences come from a human donor who donated a stem cell graft to a child with acute myeloid leukemia.

The table lists this clonotype with a few counts. This chain joins TRBV4-2 and TRBJ2-6; D gene uncertain. V was trimmed by 2 bases and J by 0 bases, leaving 8 bases between them. Germline V CDR1 and CDR2: LGHNA, YNFKEQ. The CDR3 runs 16 residues. The chain's CDR3 is CASSQQTLSGANVLTF. The CDR3 DNA reads TGTGCCAGCAGCCAACAGACCCTCTCTGGGGCCAACGTCCTGACTTTC.

This clonotype came up a few times. The rearrangement uses TRBV5-1 and TRBJ2-1; 14 bases align to TRBD2. With 4 bases clipped from V and 8 bases from J, the junction kept 5 bases outside the gene matches. This CDR3 has 15 amino acids. From germline, CDR1 is SGHRS and CDR2 YFSETQ. The CDR3 reads CASSRGLAGVDEQFF. CDR3 nucleotides: TGCGCCAGCAGCAGGGGACTAGCGGGAGTGGATGAGCAGTTCTTC.

In its sample, this clonotype was seen a few times. The chain combines TRBV5-1 with TRBJ2-7; 7 nucleotides agree with TRBD1. V shed 0 bases, J shed 3 bases, and the junction held 9 bases outside the gene matches. Germline V gene sequence: CDR1 SGHRS, CDR2 YFSETQ. The length of the CDR3 is 16 residues. As DNA, the CDR3 is TGCGCCAGCAGCTTGGGGACCGGGACAGCTGACTACGAGCAGTACTTC. Encoded protein: CASSLGTGTADYEQYF.

This chain uses TRBV4-3 with TRBJ2-2; D is perhaps TRBD1 (7 bases). Trimming took off 3 bases at V and 3 bases at J, with 11 bases between the two ends. Germline V gene sequence: CDR1 LGHNA, CDR2 YSLEER. The CDR3 is 15 amino acids. CDR3 bases: TGCGCCAGCAGCCAGGGGGGACAGCACACCGGGGAGCTGTTTTTT. This sequence encodes CASSQGGQHTGELFF.

This clonotype was seen repeatedly, ten times or more. The rearrangement uses TRBV29-1 and TRBJ2-1; perhaps D is TRBD1 or TRBD2 (5 bases each). Germline V gene data show CDR1 as SQVTM and CDR2 as ANQGSEA. Deletions cut 7 bases from V and 0 bases from J, with 19 bases between. The CDR3 is 16 amino acids. CDR3 nucleotide sequence: TGCAGCGCCCGAGGGGCTAGCCCTAGCTCCTACAATGAGCAGTTCTTC. It codes for CSARGASPSSYNEQFF.

This clonotype was found many times. The chain joins TRBV7-2 to TRBJ2-3; TRBD1 aligns across 7 bases. J gave up 5 bases and V 3 bases, and 8 bases lay outside the gene matches. CDR1 and CDR2 (germline): SGHTA, FQGNSA. The length of the CDR3 is 15 residues. CDR3 loop: CASSFRTGGGDTQYF. The CDR3 DNA reads as TGTGCCAGCAGCTTTAGGACAGGCGGAGGAGATACGCAGTATTTT.

The V gene is TRBV7-3, the J gene TRBJ2-2; 7 bases are a match to TRBD2. CDR1 and CDR2 from the germline V gene are SGHTA and FQGTGA. The length of the CDR3 is 18 residues. Trimming took 5 bases from V and 4 from J; bases not matched to a gene: 16. This CDR3 is CASSLLAGGRLGTGELFF. In DNA, the CDR3 is TGTGCCAGCAGCCTCCTAGCTGGCGGGAGACTGGGCACCGGGGAGCTGTTTTTT.

The J gene is TRBJ2-7, the V gene TRBV20-1; D not certain. Trimming shortened V by 0 bases and J by 5 bases, and 8 bases separated the two germline ends. The CDR3 runs 12 residues. Germline V gene sequence: CDR1 DFQATT, CDR2 SNEGSKA (reference sequence). CDR3 DNA: TGCAGTGCTAGAGATAATGAAAACGAGCAGTACTTC. Its translation: CSARDNENEQYF.

The V and J genes are TRBV29-1 and TRBJ1-1; possibly TRBD1 for D (6 bases). Germline V gene data show CDR1 as SQVTM and CDR2 as ANQGSEA. Between the trimmed V and J ends, which lost 6 bases and 4 bases, there was a span of 15 bases. The CDR3 is made up of 13 amino acids. The CDR3 loop is CSVPDRGSTEAFF. Here the CDR3 DNA reads TGCAGCGTCCCGGACAGAGGGAGCACTGAAGCTTTCTTT.

The chain employs TRBV18 and TRBJ2-7; 12 bases map to TRBD2. J lost 6 bases, V lost 2 bases, and 11 bases had no gene match. The length of the CDR3 is 17 residues. Per germline, CDR1 KGHSH and CDR2 LQKENI. CDR3 coding DNA: TGTGCCAGCTCACCAAGCTCTAGCGGGAGGGCCGATCTCGAGCAGTACTTC. Translating it yields CASSPSSSGRADLEQYF.

This clonotype was picked up many times. The V call is TRBV6-4, the J call TRBJ2-1; 10 bases align to TRBD2. Germline V gene lookup returns CDR1 MRHNA and CDR2 SNTAGT. This CDR3 comprises 15 residues. V shed 5 bases, J shed 8 bases, and the junction held 9 bases outside the gene matches. The CDR3 DNA follows: TGTGCCAGCAGTCCCTTAAGCGGGAGGGCCGATGAGCAGTTCTTC. It is translated as CASSPLSGRADEQFF.

This clonotype was observed many times. Here the CDR3 DNA reads TGCAGCGTGGGAGACAGGGGGCCTTACAATGAGCAGTTCTTC. Translating it yields CSVGDRGPYNEQFF. The chain has TRBV29-1 and TRBJ2-1, with 10 positions matching TRBD1. CDR1 is SQVTM, CDR2 ANQGSEA, per germline. Unmatched junction bases numbered 6, after V lost 6 bases and J lost 4 bases. The CDR3 runs to 14 residues.

This clonotype showed up many times. CDR3: CASSVDGGSNYEQYF. CDR3 coding DNA: TGTGCCAGCAGCGTAGACGGGGGATCCAACTACGAGCAGTACTTC. V and J are TRBV9 and TRBJ2-7, with D possibly matching TRBD2 (6 bases). V was clipped by 0 bases and J by 3 bases, with 13 bases between them. The V gene's germline CDR1 is SGDLS and CDR2 YYNGEE. The CDR3 consists of 15 residues.

CDR3 amino acids: CASSSGTSGRKFF. CDR3 sequence (DNA): TGTGCCAGCAGTTCAGGGACTAGCGGGAGGAAGTTCTTC. This sequence joins TRBV28 and TRBJ2-1, with 15 nucleotides matching TRBD2. Germline V gives CDR1 MDHEN, CDR2 SYDVKM. With 4 bases clipped from V and 14 bases from J, the junction kept 3 bases outside the gene matches. The CDR3 contains 13 residues.

This clonotype was recorded many times. The rearrangement links TRBV27 to TRBJ1-1; D not certain. Germline V gene lookup returns CDR1 MNHEY and CDR2 SMNVEV (reference sequence). The V end was cut by 5 bases, the J end by 3 bases, with 10 bases between. The CDR3 runs to 13 residues. CDR3 DNA sequence: TGTGCCAGCAGTCACGCCTGGGACACTGAAGCTTTCTTT. It translates to CASSHAWDTEAFF.

This clonotype appeared many times. The genes are TRBV27 and TRBJ2-1; D gene uncertain. From germline, CDR1 is MNHEY and CDR2 SMNVEV (reference sequence). Trimming removed 5 bases at V and 0 bases at J, with 8 bases between. This CDR3 region has 14 residues. The CDR3 bases are TGTGCCAGCAGTCCCAGGAGCTCCTACAATGAGCAGTTCTTC. The encoded protein is CASSPRSSYNEQFF.

The sample holds many counts of this clonotype. J is TRBJ2-1 and V is TRBV7-2; D not resolved. V was trimmed by 5 bases and J by 3 bases, leaving 5 bases between them. The CDR3 covers 12 residues. Germline loops: CDR1 SGHTA, CDR2 FQGNSA. The CDR3 here is CASSKFYNEQFF. DNA for the CDR3: TGTGCCAGCAGCAAATTCTACAATGAGCAGTTCTTC.

The V gene is TRBV3-1, the J gene TRBJ2-1; 8 nucleotides align to TRBD2. Trimming at V came to 1 base and at J to 6 bases, leaving 5 bases not matched to a gene. This CDR3 is built from 15 residues. Germline CDR1 reads LGHDT; CDR2 reads YNNKEL (reference sequence). The CDR3 nucleotides read TGTGCCAGCAGCCAAGCCGGACTAGCCACCAATGAGCAGTTCTTC. The encoded protein is CASSQAGLATNEQFF.

This clonotype was recorded at least ten times. The rearrangement uses TRBV7-3 and TRBJ2-7, with 9 bases lining up with TRBD2. V lost 1 base and J lost 7; bases outside the gene matches: 23. The CDR3 extends over 20 amino acids. The germline CDR1 and CDR2 sequences are SGHTA and FQGTGA. CDR3 in amino acids: CASSLILRDAASGASFEQYF. The CDR3 nucleotides are TGTGCCAGCAGCTTAATCCTCCGGGACGCGGCTAGCGGGGCTTCTTTTGAGCAGTACTTC.

The genes are TRBV5-1 and TRBJ2-3; weak D call: TRBD2 (6 bases). CDR3 size: 15 residues. Germline-derived CDR1 and CDR2 are SGHRS and YFSETQ. The ends were cut back, 1 base at V and 1 base at J, with 10 bases in the middle. The CDR3 is CASSLIASGTDTQYF. DNA of the CDR3: TGCGCCAGCAGCTTGATCGCTAGCGGCACAGATACGCAGTATTTT.

This clonotype was detected only a few times. The rearrangement joins TRBV28 to TRBJ2-5; possibly TRBD1 or TRBD2 for D (7 bases each). CDR1 MDHEN and CDR2 SYDVKM come from the germline V gene. The CDR3 is 15 residues long. Trimming removed 5 bases from V and 5 bases from J, with 18 bases in between. CDR3 amino acids: CASSQQGGLAETQYF. The CDR3, as DNA: TGTGCCAGCAGTCAGCAGGGGGGGCTAGCGGAGACCCAGTACTTC. The whole variable domain, filled in from reference TRBV28 and TRBJ2-5, reads DVKVTQSSRYLVKRTGEKVFLECVQDMDHENMFWYRQDPGLGLRLIYFSYDVKMKEKGDIPEGYSVSREKKERFSLILESASTNQTSMYLCASSQQGGLAETQYFGPGTRLLVL.

In its sample, this clonotype was seen many times. The chain couples TRBV29-1 to TRBJ1-2, with 11 bases that match TRBD1. Looked up from germline, CDR1 is SQVTM and CDR2 is ANQGSEA. The CDR3 consists of 11 residues. Trimming cost V 4 bases and J 8 bases; bases outside gene matches: 0. The DNA of the CDR3 is TGCAGCGTTGGGACAGGGGGCGGCTACACCTTC. The encoded protein is CSVGTGGGYTF. Full variable domain (remainder filled in from reference TRBV29-1 and TRBJ1-2): SAVISQKPSRDICQRGTSLTIQCQVDSQVTMMFWYRQQPGQSLTLIATANQGSEATYESGFVIDKFPISRPNLTFSTLTVSNMSPEDSSIYLCSVGTGGGYTFGSGTRLTVV.

This clonotype was seen a handful of times. The genes are TRBV7-8 and TRBJ2-7; the D gene could be TRBD1 or TRBD2 (5 bases each). Trimming shortened V by 4 bases and J by 3 bases, and 16 bases separated the two germline ends. Per germline, CDR1 SGHVS and CDR2 FQNEAQ. This CDR3 contains 15 residues. The CDR3 is CASSSTGTSNYEQYF. The DNA for the CDR3 is TGTGCCAGCAGCTCCACCGGGACCTCGAACTACGAGCAGTACTTC.

The count of this clonotype is one. The chain combines TRBV19 with TRBJ2-7; D not resolved. This CDR3 is built from 14 residues. Germline lookup yields CDR1 LNHDA and CDR2 SQIVND (reference sequence). V lost 3 bases to trimming and J lost 3 bases, with 12 bases between them. The CDR3 DNA is TGTGCCAGTAGTATCGGCGCAAGGGACTACGAGCAGTACTTC. Encoded protein: CASSIGARDYEQYF.

The CDR3 loop reads CASSLSPGLAGANTGELFF. CDR3 in DNA: TGTGCCAGCAGCTTGTCTCCGGGACTAGCGGGCGCGAACACCGGGGAGCTGTTTTTT. The chain links TRBV5-6 to TRBJ2-2, with 12 bases aligning to TRBD2. V gave up 1 base and J gave up 0 bases; unmatched junction bases: 7. The germline V gene encodes CDR1 SGHDT and CDR2 YYEEEE. This CDR3 spans 19 amino acids.